The rows below give T cell receptor beta chains drawn from one sample of a study of T-cell reconstitution after alpha-beta-depleted transplantation in children. A single record per CDR3 protein comes from TCRdb applying MiXCR to the PCR reads. The sample contains about 980,000 distinct CDR3 sequences, 25% to 35% of which appear only once. Material: PBMCs, mostly from graft donor cells, obtained 360 days after TCRalphabeta/CD19-depleted stem cell transplant. These receptors were taken from a boy less than two years old who had a stem cell transplant for SCID, so the T cells may come from the graft donor. Each CDR3 is given without its conserved first and last residue. Fields, in order: D gene, CDR3 length, V gene, J gene, CDR3 protein. D genes are given only for firm matches.

.	12	TRBV6-1	TRBJ1-2	ASRQAFQGPGYT
TRBD2	15	TRBV7-2	TRBJ2-3	ASSPVVRGLGTDTQY
TRBD1	11	TRBV5-1	TRBJ1-1	ASSLDRGLEAF
.	14	TRBV4-1	TRBJ1-5	ASSQDGLYSNQPQH
.	11	TRBV5-5	TRBJ2-7	ASSFRRNYEQY
TRBD1	11	TRBV7-6	TRBJ1-1	ASSTKSGGPAF
.	13	TRBV7-9	TRBJ1-2	ASSLAGMERYGYT
TRBD1	11	TRBV7-8	TRBJ1-5	ASSSLDRGAQH
TRBD1	13	TRBV28	TRBJ1-4	ASSLPGQLKEKLF
.	13	TRBV9	TRBJ2-3	ASSPGDISTDTQY
.	13	TRBV6-1	TRBJ1-5	ASESYDSNNQPQH
TRBD1	14	TRBV19	TRBJ1-6	ASRSDRAFYNSPLH
.	12	TRBV28	TRBJ2-7	ASSLIGPFYEQY
.	13	TRBV14	TRBJ2-2	ASSPPGEHTGELF
TRBD2	14	TRBV5-1	TRBJ2-2	ASSWGTSPNTGELF
TRBD2	12	TRBV11-2	TRBJ2-5	ASSLRLAGGHQY
.	14	TRBV7-3	TRBJ2-5	ASSSSRMGAWETQY
.	14	TRBV11-1	TRBJ2-5	ASSLRRVGYQETQY
.	15	TRBV7-8	TRBJ2-3	ASSLLGSLLGTDTQY
.	11	TRBV10-3	TRBJ2-1	ATGTTGPNEQF
.	13	TRBV12-3/TRBV12-4	TRBJ2-1	ASSHLGGGMNEQF
.	12	TRBV29-1	TRBJ2-3	SVLGSRGLDTQY
TRBD2	19	TRBV15	TRBJ2-2	ATSRDRRLAGGPSNTGELF
.	10	TRBV10-1	TRBJ2-1	ASSESGQAQF
.	14	TRBV5-1	TRBJ1-1	ASSLYGGPTNTEAF
.	12	TRBV5-5	TRBJ2-5	ASSHGTFQETQY
.	14	TRBV12-3/TRBV12-4	TRBJ1-3	ASSSKRRLSGNTIY
.	12	TRBV2	TRBJ1-4	ASSIRGTNEKLF
TRBD1	15	TRBV16	TRBJ1-4	ASSPIGRGTDNEKLF
.	14	TRBV7-2	TRBJ2-1	ASSLVGHFSYNEQF
TRBD1	13	TRBV12-3/TRBV12-4	TRBJ2-5	ASRQQQGAGETQY
.	16	TRBV4-2	TRBJ2-7	ASSQVPEVGDRTYEQY
.	14	TRBV20-1	TRBJ1-1	SARRQGRIMNTEAF
.	11	TRBV12-3/TRBV12-4	TRBJ2-5	ASSPSTGETQY
TRBD1	12	TRBV4-2	TRBJ1-2	ASSRDRGNYGYT
.	14	TRBV12-3/TRBV12-4	TRBJ2-2	ASSFGSGSITGELF
TRBD1	11	TRBV28	TRBJ2-3	ASTDRETDTQY
.	12	TRBV12-3/TRBV12-4	TRBJ2-1	ASRGGTNYNEQF
TRBD2	13	TRBV20-1	TRBJ2-5	SARDSLAGQETQY
TRBD1	12	TRBV12-3/TRBV12-4	TRBJ2-7	ASGGEGAILEQY
.	11	TRBV12-3/TRBV12-4	TRBJ2-2	ASSHPGTGELF
TRBD2	14	TRBV20-1	TRBJ2-2	SARPLWGGYTGELF